This T cell receptor (beta chain) was sequenced in a study of T-cell memory formation after mild COVID-19. As for the study in general: TCR clusters showed largely donor specificity.

5'RACE primed from the constant segment yielded TCR alpha and TCR beta cDNA libraries bearing sample barcodes and UMIs. A single record per CDR3 protein comes from TCRdb applying MiXCR to the 5' RACE reads. The sample includes about 430,000 distinct CDR3 sequences, 20% to 25% seen only once; the top ten take 8.8%. Germline V gene data show CDR1 as SGDLS and CDR2 as YYNGEE. With 4 bases removed from V and 1 base from J, the gap between germline ends came to 14 bases. This CDR3 has 15 amino acids. General study points: Clones contracting day 15 to 85 were balanced CD4/CD8; later expanders leaned CD4+. Contracting CD4+ clones were located mainly in CM and EM, and CD8+ clones in EMRA.

This clonotype came up a few times. Its antigen is unknown. Sequenced input: PBMCs or a T cell subset sorted from them (not recorded which). The TCR sequence derives from an adult woman who had mild COVID-19 (a few samples of this study predate the infection). Cell type and time point are not known. The rearrangement joins TRBV9 to TRBJ2-5, with a tentative D call TRBD2 (5 bases). The chain's CDR3 is CASSPREGSQETQYF. The CDR3 bases are TGTGCCAGCAGCCCCCGCGAGGGCTCCCAAGAGACCCAGTACTTC.